In its sample, the clone carrying this TCR beta chain was seen a few times. No antigen is known for it. All of the isolated RNA was reverse transcribed, so expressed TCRB transcripts were sequenced. Method: immunoSEQ multiplex PCR; TCRdb's copy keeps in-frame clones and lacks some. The table lists 150,000 to 180,000 clones, around 8% of them singletons. Germline CDR1 and CDR2: MNHEY and SVGAGI. This CDR3 has 13 residues. Deletions cut 8 bases from V and 4 bases from J, with 14 bases between. This sample is drawn from a study of beta chain features in type 1 diabetes. On the study more broadly: The patient and healthy donor groups were comparable for age, gender and cell yields. Study-level findings and limits: Among all four CD4+ subsets, Type 1 diabetes patients had TCRB CDR3s that were moderately but significantly shorter. HLA influence on TCRB rearrangement stayed unresolved here.

The sequenced sample was central memory CD4+ T cells from blood. This receptor was identified in a man younger than 30 in good health. The chain couples TRBV6-5 to TRBJ2-5; possible D gene TRBD2, 7 bases. The CDR3 sequence is CASAPGGVETQYF. The CDR3 DNA reads TGTGCCAGCGCCCCGGGGGGCGTAGAGACCCAGTACTTC.